Shown below are 25 T cell receptor beta chains from a single sample sequenced in a study of cytomegalovirus exposure and HLA in healthy donors (dated by TCRdb to 2015 to 2018). The method behind the library was the immunoSEQ multiplex PCR assay. A mixture of 60 forward primers for TCR Vbeta segments and 13 reverse primers for TCR Jbeta segments was used in the multiplex PCR. The clones in this table, taken by TCRdb from immuneACCESS, are in-frame only. Not every clone is retained; where verified, under half of the shortfall comes from an unresolved V gene, and the cause of the rest is unknown. The sample table holds 70,000 or so clones. The top ten hold 2% to 3% of the sample. Sequenced material: PBMCs. These receptor sequences come from a female donor in good health and CMV-seropositive.

As regards this clone: Compared with germline, one end of the junction differs, possibly owing to a read error. CDR3 region: CSVAKGSSSDNEQFF. The CDR3 DNA is TGCAGCGTTGCTAAGGGGTCGAGCTCCGACAATGAGCAGTTCTTC. J is TRBJ2-1 and V is TRBV29-1, with a weak D call TRBD1 (5 bases). The CDR3 spans 15 residues. Germline V CDR1 and CDR2: SQVTM, ANQGSEA.

The chain carries TRBV6-1 and TRBJ1-1, with 8 bases lining up with TRBD1. V lost 4 bases, J lost 1 base, and 5 bases stayed unmatched. The CDR3 runs 15 residues. CDR1 MNHNS and CDR2 SASEGT come from the germline V gene. CDR3 loop: CASSGTTGANTEAFF. The CDR3 DNA sequence: TGTGCCAGCAGTGGAACGACAGGGGCGAACACTGAAGCTTTCTTT.

This clone counts as medium-sized (0.01 to 0.1%) by frequency. V and J are TRBV6-4 and TRBJ2-2; tentatively, D is TRBD1 (5 bases). This CDR3 region has 14 residues. Trimming took 2 bases from V and 1 from J, leaving 5 bases between them. Germline CDR1 MRHNA, CDR2 SNTAGT. The CDR3 DNA reads as TGTGCCAGCAGTGACGGACAGAACACCGGGGAGCTGTTTTTT. It specifies CASSDGQNTGELFF.

The chain links TRBV9 to TRBJ2-1; TRBD2 matches 10 bases. After removal of 3 bases from V and 5 bases from J, the junction contained 2 bases not matched to a gene. CDR1 is SGDLS, CDR2 YYNGEE, per germline. This CDR3 comprises 14 residues. Here the CDR3 reads CASSGSGGDNEQFF. The DNA of the CDR3 is TGTGCCAGCAGCGGGAGCGGGGGGGACAATGAGCAGTTCTTC.

The chain couples TRBV13 to TRBJ1-5; possibly TRBD1 for D (5 bases). Germline V gene data show CDR1 as PRHDT and CDR2 as FYEKMQ (reference sequence). The CDR3 has 12 amino acids. Deletions cut 4 bases from V and 6 bases from J, with 7 bases between. DNA for the CDR3: TGTGCCAGCAGCTGGCAGGGTCAGCCCCAGCATTTT. Protein product: CASSWQGQPQHF. The variable domain in full, completed from reference TRBV13 and TRBJ1-5, reads AAGVIQSPRHLIKEKRETATLKCYPIPRHDTVYWYQQGPGQDPQFLISFYEKMQSDKGSIPDRFSAQQFSDYHSELNMSSLELGDSALYFCASSWQGQPQHFGDGTRLSIL.

The rearrangement uses TRBV4-3 and TRBJ1-1; 10 bases are shared with TRBD1. The length of the CDR3 is 16 residues. V lost 0 bases to trimming and J lost 7 bases; unmatched junction nucleotides: 8. Germline V lookup: CDR1 LGHNA, CDR2 YSLEER. Here the CDR3 reads CASSQDRGTGEGEAFF. The CDR3 DNA follows: TGCGCCAGCAGCCAAGACCGGGGGACAGGGGAAGGTGAAGCTTTCTTT.

The V and J genes are TRBV15 and TRBJ2-7, with unresolved D. The CDR3 consists of 16 residues. Germline-derived CDR1 and CDR2 are LNHNV and YYDKDF (reference sequence). Trimming pared 3 bases from V and 2 bases from J, leaving 17 bases between. The CDR3 nucleotides are TGTGCCACCAGCAGGGCCGCGGCAGCCGACGCCTACGAGCAGTACTTC. This sequence encodes CATSRAAAADAYEQYF.

The chain joins TRBV6-1 to TRBJ1-2; D call uncertain. The germline V gene has CDR1 MNHNS and CDR2 SASEGT. The CDR3 has 12 amino acids. Between the trimmed V and J ends, which lost 8 bases and 4 bases, there was a span of 11 bases. Written as DNA, the CDR3 is TGTGCCAGCCTCCGACTGGGCTATGGCTACACCTTC. This codes for CASLRLGYGYTF.

The rearrangement links TRBV25-1 to TRBJ1-1, with D possibly TRBD1 on 6 matching bases. The CDR3 spans 14 residues. Per the germline V gene, CDR1 is MGHDK and CDR2 is SYGVNS. The ends were cut back, 6 bases at V and 0 bases at J, with 11 bases in the middle. CDR3 sequence (DNA): TGTGCCAGCAGGCCGACAGGACTGAACACTGAAGCTTTCTTT. Its translation: CASRPTGLNTEAFF.

The chain carries TRBV29-1 and TRBJ2-7; 9 nucleotides align to TRBD1. The J segment lost 3 bases and the V segment lost 6 bases, leaving 9 bases of the junction unmatched. Germline-derived CDR1 and CDR2 are SQVTM and ANQGSEA. The CDR3 has 14 residues. The CDR3 DNA sequence: TGCAGCGTAGCCCACCGGGACAGGGTCTACGAGCAGTACTTC. Its translation: CSVAHRDRVYEQYF.

The rearrangement links TRBV18 to TRBJ1-5, with D hard to call. V lost 5 bases, J lost 5 bases, and 10 bases lay in between. Germline CDR1 reads KGHSH; CDR2 reads LQKENI. The length of the CDR3 is 13 residues. CDR3 amino acids: CASSAGRDQPQHF. Written as DNA, the CDR3 is TGTGCCAGCTCAGCGGGAAGGGATCAGCCCCAGCATTTT. Complete variable domain (other parts from reference TRBV18 and TRBJ1-5): NAGVMQNPRHLVRRRGQEARLRCSPMKGHSHVYWYRQLPEEGLKFMVYLQKENIIDESGMPKERFSAEFPKEGPSILRIQQVVRGDSAAYFCASSAGRDQPQHFGDGTRLSIL.

The chain has TRBV5-1 and TRBJ1-1; possibly TRBD1 for D (5 bases). V lost 4 bases to trimming and J lost 4 bases, with 17 bases between them. Per germline, CDR1 SGHRS and CDR2 YFSETQ. The CDR3 covers 15 residues. The CDR3 here is CASSLGQGVTTEAFF. In DNA, the CDR3 is TGCGCCAGCAGCCTGGGGCAGGGTGTTACCACTGAAGCTTTCTTT.

The chain joins TRBV6-5 to TRBJ2-1, with 7 bases identical to TRBD2. Per germline, CDR1 MNHEY and CDR2 SVGAGI. There are 14 residues in the CDR3. V dropped 6 bases and J dropped 2; count of bases not matched to a gene: 4. The CDR3 DNA sequence: TGTGCCAGCAGGGCCGGGACTACCTACAATGAGCAGTTCTTC. This encodes CASRAGTTYNEQFF.

The rearrangement links TRBV15 to TRBJ1-1; no reliable D call. The CDR3 is made up of 15 amino acids. Trimming took off 0 bases at V and 1 base at J, with 9 bases between the two ends. Looked up from germline, CDR1 is LNHNV and CDR2 is YYDKDF (reference sequence). The chain's CDR3 is CATSRDREGNTEAFF. The DNA for the CDR3 is TGTGCCACCAGCAGAGATCGGGAGGGGAACACTGAAGCTTTCTTT.

J is TRBJ1-1 and V is TRBV5-1; D gene unclear. Trimming cost V 3 bases and J 0 bases, with 9 bases left between them. The germline V gene has CDR1 SGHRS and CDR2 YFSETQ. The CDR3 totals 14 residues. This CDR3 reads CASSSLGVNTEAFF. For the CDR3, the DNA is TGCGCCAGCAGCTCCCTGGGCGTGAACACTGAAGCTTTCTTT.

The chain carries TRBV30 and TRBJ2-5; TRBD2 matches 8 bases. This CDR3 contains 13 residues. The germline gives CDR1 GTSNPN, CDR2 SVGIG (reference sequence). J lost 8 bases, V lost 5 bases, and 10 bases had no gene match. CDR3 in amino acids: CAWASGGAETQYF. In DNA, the CDR3 is TGTGCCTGGGCGAGCGGGGGAGCGGAAACCCAGTACTTC. The variable domain in full, with the rest retrieved from reference TRBV30 and TRBJ2-5, is SQTIHQWPATLVQPVGSPLSLECTVEGTSNPNLYWYRQAAGRGLQLLFYSVGIGQISSEVPQNLSASRPQDRQFILSSKKLLLSDSGFYLCAWASGGAETQYFGPGTRLLVL.

The chain uses TRBV9 and TRBJ2-6, with TRBD2 matching 8 bases. The CDR3 spans 15 residues. Germline V CDR1 and CDR2: SGDLS, YYNGEE. V lost 6 bases and J lost 4; bases outside the gene matches: 6. This chain's CDR3 is CASTREGYGANVLTF. CDR3 bases: TGTGCCAGCACTCGGGAGGGTTACGGGGCCAACGTCCTGACTTTC.

This sequence joins TRBV28 and TRBJ1-3; D call uncertain. Germline CDR1 is MDHEN and CDR2 is SYDVKM. CDR3 length equals 16 residues. Deletions cut 6 bases from V and 0 bases from J, with 15 bases between. CDR3 sequence reads: CASSSGGLRSGNTIYF. CDR3 bases: TGTGCCAGCAGCTCCGGAGGGCTCCGCTCTGGAAACACCATATATTTT.

The chain has TRBV29-1 and TRBJ2-1; maybe TRBD2 (5 bases). V gave up 5 bases and J gave up 3 bases, with 11 bases separating them. Per the germline V gene, CDR1 is SQVTM and CDR2 is ANQGSEA. The CDR3 covers 13 residues. CDR3 amino acids: CSVSREVYNEQFF. CDR3 DNA: TGCAGCGTTTCCCGGGAAGTCTACAATGAGCAGTTCTTC.

This chain joins TRBV18 and TRBJ1-2; a weak D match, TRBD1 (5 bases). The CDR3 totals 16 residues. Trimming took 8 bases from V and 3 from J, leaving 22 bases between them. Germline V lookup: CDR1 KGHSH, CDR2 LQKENI. CDR3 nucleotides: TGTGCCAGCGCCGTCGGGGGGAAACCCGCGGACTATGGCTACACCTTC. Translation gives CASAVGGKPADYGYTF.

V gene TRBV2 combines with J gene TRBJ2-7; D is uncertain. The CDR3 runs 13 residues. V dropped 1 base and J dropped 3 bases, with 7 bases sitting between them. The germline gives CDR1 SNHLY, CDR2 FYNNEI. This chain's CDR3 is CASSEGARYEQYF. The DNA for the CDR3 is TGTGCCAGCAGTGAAGGGGCACGCTACGAGCAGTACTTC. Supplemented by reference TRBV2 and TRBJ2-7, the full variable domain reads EPEVTQTPSHQVTQMGQEVILRCVPISNHLYFYWYRQILGQKVEFLVSFYNNEISEKSEIFDDQFSVERPDGSNFTLKIRSTKLEDSAMYFCASSEGARYEQYFGPGTRLTVT.

This sequence joins TRBV2 and TRBJ2-7; 8 bases line up with TRBD2. Losses at the gene ends were 8 bases for V and 2 bases for J; bases not matched to a gene: 8. The CDR3 totals 14 residues. CDR1 SNHLY and CDR2 FYNNEI come from the germline V gene. The CDR3, as DNA: TGTGCCAGCCGTCCTAGTAGCGGGGCCTACGAGCAGTACTTC. Protein sequence: CASRPSSGAYEQYF.

This chain links TRBV7-9 with TRBJ1-5, with TRBD1 matching over 7 bases. The V gene end was trimmed by 2 bases and the J gene end by 4 bases; junction bases not matched to a gene: 5. This CDR3 comprises 15 residues. Looked up from germline, CDR1 is SEHNR and CDR2 is FQNEAQ (reference sequence). This chain's CDR3 is CASSLRGGINQPQHF. The DNA for the CDR3 is TGTGCCAGCAGCTTACGAGGGGGCATTAATCAGCCCCAGCATTTT.

The chain employs TRBV5-1 and TRBJ1-2; weak D call: TRBD1 (5 bases). Germline CDR1 and CDR2: SGHRS and YFSETQ. There are 15 residues in the CDR3. V gave up 4 bases and J gave up 0 bases, with 13 bases separating them. The CDR3 loop reads CASSPAQGSNYGYTF. The CDR3 DNA is TGCGCCAGCAGCCCGGCCCAGGGCTCTAACTATGGCTACACCTTC. The variable domain in full, completed from reference TRBV5-1 and TRBJ1-2, reads KAGVTQTPRYLIKTRGQQVTLSCSPISGHRSVSWYQQTPGQGLQFLFEYFSETQRNKGNFPGRFSGRQFSNSRSEMNVSTLELGDSALYLCASSPAQGSNYGYTFGSGTRLTVV.

The chain carries TRBV25-1 and TRBJ1-2; 9 positions agree with TRBD1. The ends lost 5 bases at V and 4 bases at J; junction bases unmatched: 5. The CDR3 is made up of 14 amino acids. CDR1 and CDR2 (germline): MGHDK, SYGVNS. CDR3 residues: CASSRTGGSYGYTF. In DNA, the CDR3 is TGTGCCAGCAGTCGCACAGGGGGCTCCTATGGCTACACCTTC.